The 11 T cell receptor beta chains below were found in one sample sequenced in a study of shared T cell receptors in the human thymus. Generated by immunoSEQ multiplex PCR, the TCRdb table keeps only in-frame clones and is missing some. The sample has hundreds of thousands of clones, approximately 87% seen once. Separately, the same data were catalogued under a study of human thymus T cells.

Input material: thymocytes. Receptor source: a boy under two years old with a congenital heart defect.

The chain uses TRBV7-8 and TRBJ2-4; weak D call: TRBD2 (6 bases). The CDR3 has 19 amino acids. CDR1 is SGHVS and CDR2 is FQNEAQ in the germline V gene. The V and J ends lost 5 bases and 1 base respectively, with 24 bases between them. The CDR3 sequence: CASSPALTGAKAAKNIQYF. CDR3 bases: TGTGCCAGCAGCCCTGCCCTAACGGGAGCAAAGGCGGCCAAAAACATTCAGTACTTC.

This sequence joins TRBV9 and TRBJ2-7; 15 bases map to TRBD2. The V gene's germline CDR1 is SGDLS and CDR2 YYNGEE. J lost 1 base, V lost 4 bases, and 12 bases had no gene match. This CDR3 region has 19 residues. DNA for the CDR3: TGTGCCAGCAGCCTAAACCCGGGACTAGCGGGAGGTTCGTCCTACGAGCAGTACTTC. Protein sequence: CASSLNPGLAGGSSYEQYF.

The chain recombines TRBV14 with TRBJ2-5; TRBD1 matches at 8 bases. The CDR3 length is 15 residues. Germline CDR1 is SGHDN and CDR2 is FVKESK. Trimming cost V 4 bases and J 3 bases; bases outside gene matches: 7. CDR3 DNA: TGTGCCAGCAGCCTTCACGAACAGGGGGAAGAGACCCAGTACTTC. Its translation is CASSLHEQGEETQYF.

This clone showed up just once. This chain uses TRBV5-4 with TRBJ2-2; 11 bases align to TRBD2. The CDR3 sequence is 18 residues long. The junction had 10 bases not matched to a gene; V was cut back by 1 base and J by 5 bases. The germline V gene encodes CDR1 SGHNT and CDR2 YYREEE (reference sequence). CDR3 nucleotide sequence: TGTGCCAGCAGCTTGAAGGCTAGCGGGAGGTCGGAAACCGGGGAGCTGTTTTTT. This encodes CASSLKASGRSETGELFF.

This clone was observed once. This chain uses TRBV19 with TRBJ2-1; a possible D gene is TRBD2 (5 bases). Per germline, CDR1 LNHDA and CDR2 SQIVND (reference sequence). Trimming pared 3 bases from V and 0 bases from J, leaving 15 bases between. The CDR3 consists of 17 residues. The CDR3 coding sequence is TGTGCCAGTAGTATTCTTCCGGACTTCAGCTCCTACAATGAGCAGTTCTTC. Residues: CASSILPDFSSYNEQFF.

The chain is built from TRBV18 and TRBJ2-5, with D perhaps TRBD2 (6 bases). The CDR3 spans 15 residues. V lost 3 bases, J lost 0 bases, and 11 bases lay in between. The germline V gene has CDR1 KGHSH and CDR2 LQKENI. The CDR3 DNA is TGTGCCAGCTCACCGGGCGGGGCCAACCAAGAGACCCAGTACTTC. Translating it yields CASSPGGANQETQYF.

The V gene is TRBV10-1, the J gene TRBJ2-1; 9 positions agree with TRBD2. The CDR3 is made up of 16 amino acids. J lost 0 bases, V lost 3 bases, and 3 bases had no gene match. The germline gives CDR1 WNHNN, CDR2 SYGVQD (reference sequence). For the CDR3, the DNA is TGCGCCAGCAGTGAATCAGCGGGAGGCTCCTACAATGAGCAGTTCTTC. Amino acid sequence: CASSESAGGSYNEQFF.

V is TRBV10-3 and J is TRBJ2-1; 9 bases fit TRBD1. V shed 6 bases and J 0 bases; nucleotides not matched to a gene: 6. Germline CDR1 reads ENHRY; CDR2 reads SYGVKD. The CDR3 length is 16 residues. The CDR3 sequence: CAIRGQGLSSYNEQFF. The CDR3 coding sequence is TGTGCCATCAGGGGACAGGGCTTGAGCTCCTACAATGAGCAGTTCTTC.

CDR3 nucleotide sequence: TGTGCCAGCAGCCTGGACAGGGAGGGAAGAGATACGCAGTATTTT. Its translation: CASSLDREGRDTQYF. The J gene is TRBJ2-3, the V gene TRBV5-4; maybe TRBD1 (8 bases). Deletions cut 4 bases from V and 5 bases from J, with 17 bases between. Germline V gene data show CDR1 as SGHNT and CDR2 as YYREEE (reference sequence). This CDR3 spans 15 amino acids.

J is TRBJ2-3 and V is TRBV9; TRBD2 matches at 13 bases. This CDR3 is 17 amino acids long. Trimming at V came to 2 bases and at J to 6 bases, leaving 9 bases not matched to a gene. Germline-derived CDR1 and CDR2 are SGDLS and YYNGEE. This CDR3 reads CASSVLTSGRSSDTQYF. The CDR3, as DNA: TGTGCCAGCAGCGTTCTGACTAGCGGGAGGAGTTCCGATACGCAGTATTTT. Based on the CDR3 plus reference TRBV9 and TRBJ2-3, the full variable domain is DSGVTQTPKHLITATGQRVTLRCSPRSGDLSVYWYQQSLDQGLQFLIQYYNGEERAKGNILERFSAQQFPDLHSELNLSSLELGDSALYFCASSVLTSGRSSDTQYFGPGTRLTVL.

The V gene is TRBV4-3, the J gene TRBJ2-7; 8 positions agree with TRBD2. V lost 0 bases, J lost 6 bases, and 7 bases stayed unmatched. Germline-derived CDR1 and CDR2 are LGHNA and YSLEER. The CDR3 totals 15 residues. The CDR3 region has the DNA TGCGCCAGCAGCCAAGACGACCGGGAGGGCCGCGAGCAGTACTTC. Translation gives CASSQDDREGREQYF.